This note documents a single TCR beta chain sequence. Its antigen remains undetermined. Base qualities are not recorded, but no much larger clone differs from it by a single base. Interpreted using the paper, the time point label stands for: sample taken at primary tumor resection. TCR sequencing used whole RNA extracted from tumor and nontumor lung tissue, or from cryopreserved PBMC samples, without cell sorting. Samples were obtained from about 75 patients with early-stage, untreated non-small cell lung cancer from the lung TRACERx cohort. A patient was chosen for TCR sequencing only when enough RNA was available from at least two tumor regions. The library was produced with 5' RACE. Sequencer: NextSeq 500. To allow correction of PCR and sequencing errors, the TCR library protocol tagged every TCR cDNA molecule with a unique molecular identifier. In the paper's pipeline: TCR identification, UMI-based error correction and CDR3 extraction were performed with Decombinator tools. TCRs above a frequency of 2 per 1,000, corresponding to the top 1% of the tumor frequency distribution, were defined as expanded. Rényi diversity was computed with the R vegan package after subsampling each repertoire 100 times to 5,000 TCRs. CDR3 similarity networks were built from amino acid triplet string-kernel similarity, connecting CDR3s with pairwise similarity above 0.82. TCRdb's own reprocessing of the public reads used fastp at Q25 and MiXCR and kept productive beta chains. Each record represents a unique CDR3 protein, reported with the most common genes and DNA among its rows. TCRdb's processing, not the study's, gives the V and J calls here. The sample has some 45,000 distinct CDR3 sequences on record, 12% of them singletons. The ten largest clones add up to around 42% of the sample.

The sample belongs to a study of spatial heterogeneity in lung cancer (dated by TCRdb to between 2019 and 2020). Context from the whole study: More beta-chain than alpha-chain transcripts were consistently detected, likely reflecting higher beta-chain transcript abundance. Both alpha and beta chains were TCR-sequenced in about 240 tumor regions, around 65 matched nontumor lung samples and more than 50 PBMC samples obtained at surgery. Nonsynonymous mutation counts, determined by whole-exome sequencing of tumor tissue, were related to features of the TCR repertoire. In non-small cell lung cancer, the study quantitatively compared TCR alpha and beta repertoires across several tumor regions, matched nontumor lung, and blood. In the raw uncorrected reads, each unique combination of TCR and UMI appeared more than ten times on average.

What the study reported, not specific to this receptor: Ubiquitous expanded tumor TCRs were found in blood more often at tumor resection than at routine follow-up. Additional single-cell paired TCR alpha and beta sequencing was considered necessary to confirm, at a functional level, the hypothesis that regional TCRs recognize regional mutations.

The CDR3 runs 13 amino acids, cysteine and phenylalanine included. Only the CDR3 region is kept as DNA, spanning 39 bases read in frame from base 1. The germline V gene encodes CDR1 SGHTA and CDR2 FQGNSA. V drops 2 bases and J drops 7 bases, leaving 11 bases in between. Material: PBMCs, obtained at surgery. This clonotype originated in a female donor with early-stage non-small cell lung cancer. This sequence uses TRBV7-2 and TRBJ1-1; tentative D gene TRBD1, with 5 bases matching. The DNA reads as follows: TGTGCCAGCAGCTTACGTTCGGGGCTTGAAGCTTTCTTT. It specifies CASSLRSGLEAFF.